The 4 T cell receptor beta chains reported below all come from one sample, sequenced in a study of T-cell reconstitution after alpha-beta-depleted transplantation in children. Unique molecular identifiers featured in how the TCRbeta library was prepared. TCRdb reanalysed the PCR reads using MiXCR and keeps one entry per CDR3 protein. The sample contains more than 120,000 distinct CDR3 sequences, roughly 9% of which appear only once. The sequenced sample was PBMCs, mostly from graft donor cells, obtained 180 days after TCRalphabeta/CD19-depleted stem cell transplant. The receptors shown here come from a female patient aged 2-10 years who had a stem cell transplant for congenital amegakaryocytic thrombocytopenia, so the T cells may come from the graft donor.

This clonotype was recorded many times. This chain joins TRBV7-3 and TRBJ1-1; TRBD1 might be the D (6 bases). Trimming shortened V by 1 base and J by 1 base, and 13 bases separated the two germline ends. Germline CDR1 and CDR2: SGHTA and FQGTGA. The CDR3 runs to 16 residues. The CDR3 sequence is CASSLIPTGENTEAFF. CDR3 DNA: TGTGCCAGCAGCTTAATCCCGACAGGAGAGAACACTGAAGCTTTCTTT.

This CDR3 reads CAMGPGLGYNEQFF. CDR3 sequence (DNA): TGTGCCATGGGCCCAGGCCTAGGGTACAATGAGCAGTTCTTC. The chain joins TRBV13 to TRBJ2-1; D call uncertain. The CDR3 loop spans 14 amino acids. V was cut by 10 bases and J by 4 bases, with 17 bases left in between. Germline CDR1 and CDR2: PRHDT and FYEKMQ (reference sequence).

This clonotype came up many times. The chain links TRBV29-1 to TRBJ2-2; 8 nucleotides match TRBD2. Germline loops: CDR1 SQVTM, CDR2 ANQGSEA. CDR3 length equals 15 residues. Trimming removed 4 bases from V and 1 base from J; junction bases left unmatched: 5. CDR3 residues: CSVVGGAGNTGELFF. The CDR3 coding sequence is TGCAGCGTTGTCGGGGGGGCAGGGAACACCGGGGAGCTGTTTTTT.

This clonotype was observed a few times. This chain joins TRBV18 and TRBJ2-3; D gene ambiguous. The CDR3 loop spans 13 amino acids. The germline V gene encodes CDR1 KGHSH and CDR2 LQKENI. Trimming took off 1 base at V and 3 bases at J, with 5 bases between the two ends. CDR3 sequence reads: CASSPQATDTQYF. DNA of the CDR3: TGTGCCAGCTCACCACAGGCGACAGATACGCAGTATTTT.